The source of this TCR beta chain is a study of T cells in Graves' hyperthyroidism and ophthalmopathy. It was RNA transcripts that yielded the amplified TCR beta CDR3 regions. Initially, a first-round RT-PCR of the TCR CDR3 employed the HTBI primer set. TCRdb ran MiXCR on the multiplex PCR reads and lists one entry per CDR3 protein. The sample has around 200,000 distinct CDR3 sequences, 15% to 20% seen once. Each patient was aged 18 to 65 and had newly diagnosed hyperthyroidism of under 2 months' duration. Reasons for excluding patients were uncontrolled infection, other autoimmune disease, pregnancy or lactation. PBMCs were derived from 7.5 to 10 ml fresh peripheral blood. The junction had 6 bases not matched to a gene; V was cut back by 6 bases and J by 5 bases. There are 14 residues in the CDR3. Germline assignment: CDR1 DFQATT and CDR2 SNEGSKA (reference sequence).

The sequenced sample consisted of blood. The rearrangement uses TRBV20-1 and TRBJ2-3; 12 bases line up with TRBD2. This clonotype originated in a man aged 40-50 years with Graves' hyperthyroidism. The CDR3 nucleotides are TGCAGTGCGCTCCTAGCGGGGGGGCAAGATACGCAGTATTTT. Its translation is CSALLAGGQDTQYF.